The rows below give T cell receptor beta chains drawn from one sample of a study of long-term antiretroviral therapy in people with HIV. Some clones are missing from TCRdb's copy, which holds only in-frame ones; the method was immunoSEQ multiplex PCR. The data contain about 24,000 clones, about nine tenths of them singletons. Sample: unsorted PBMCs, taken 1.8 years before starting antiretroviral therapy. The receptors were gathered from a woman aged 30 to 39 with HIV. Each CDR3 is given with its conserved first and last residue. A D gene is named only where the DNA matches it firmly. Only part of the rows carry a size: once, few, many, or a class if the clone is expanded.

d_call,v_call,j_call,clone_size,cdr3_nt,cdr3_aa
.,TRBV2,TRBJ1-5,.,TGTGCCAGCAGAGAACAGGGAGAAGGACAGCCCCAGCATTTT,CASREQGEGQPQHF
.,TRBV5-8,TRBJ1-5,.,TGTGCCAGCAGCCGACGGACGGAGAGCAATCAGCCCCAGCATTTT,CASSRRTESNQPQHF
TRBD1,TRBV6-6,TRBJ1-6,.,TGTGCCAGCAGTTACCCGCCAGGACAGGGGAGTACCCTCCACTTT,CASSYPPGQGSTLHF
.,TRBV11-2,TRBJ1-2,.,TGTGCCAGCAGTCGGGATGTCTCAGACTATGGCTACACCTTC,CASSRDVSDYGYTF
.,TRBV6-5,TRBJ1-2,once,TGTGCCAGCACACCGGGATATGGCTACACCTTC,CASTPGYGYTF
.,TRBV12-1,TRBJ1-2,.,TGTGCCAGCAGAGTGGAAGGCGGAGAAGCCTATGGCTACACCTTC,CASRVEGGEAYGYTF
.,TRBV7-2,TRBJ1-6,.,TGTGCCAGCTCTCAAACATCGGATTCACCCCTCCACTTT,CASSQTSDSPLHF
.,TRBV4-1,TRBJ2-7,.,TGCGCCAGCAGCTCGGCAGGGTTCTACGAGCAGTACTTC,CASSSAGFYEQYF
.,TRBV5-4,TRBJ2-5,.,TGTGCCACACAGACAGGAGCCCCCGCTACCCAGTACTTC,CATQTGAPATQYF
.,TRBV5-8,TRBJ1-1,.,TGTGCCAGCAGGACGCAGACTCGGAACACTGAAGCTTTCTTT,CASRTQTRNTEAFF
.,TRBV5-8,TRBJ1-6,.,TGTGCCGGCCAGGCAGGGAGTAATTCACCCCTCCACTTT,CAGQAGSNSPLHF
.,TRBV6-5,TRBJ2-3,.,TGTGCCAGCAGTTACGGGGGGGCGGTGACAGATACGCAGTATTTT,CASSYGGAVTDTQYF
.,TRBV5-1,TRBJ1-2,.,TGCGCCAGCAGCCCTGCTGGGGGGGGCAAAAACTATGGCTACACCTTC,CASSPAGGGKNYGYTF
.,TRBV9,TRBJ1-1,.,TGTGCCAGCAGCCCAGGGGATAACACTGAAGCTTTCTTT,CASSPGDNTEAFF
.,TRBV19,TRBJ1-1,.,TGTGCCAGTAGTATAAGGGTAGGACAGCCGGTCCGTGGAACTGAAGCTTTCTTT,CASSIRVGQPVRGTEAFF
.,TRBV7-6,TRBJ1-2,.,TGTGCCAGCAGCTTAGGTCAGGGACTCTATGGCTACACCTTC,CASSLGQGLYGYTF
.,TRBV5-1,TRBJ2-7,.,TGCGCCAGCAGCTTGAGGAGCAACTACGAGCAGTACTTC,CASSLRSNYEQYF
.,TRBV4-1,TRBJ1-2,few,TGCGCCAGCGTACCTATCCCCGGGGGTCTAGCTAACTATGGCTACACCTTC,CASVPIPGGLANYGYTF
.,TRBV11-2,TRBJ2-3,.,TGTGCCAGCAGCTGGCAGGTTCTAGATACGCAGTATTTT,CASSWQVLDTQYF
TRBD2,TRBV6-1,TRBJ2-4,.,TGTGCCAGTTCGTCGGGGGGGGGAGCCAAAAACATTCAGTACTTC,CASSSGGGAKNIQYF
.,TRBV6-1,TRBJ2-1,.,TGTGCCAGCAGTGATACAGGAGGTCCGTACAATGAGCAGTTCTTC,CASSDTGGPYNEQFF
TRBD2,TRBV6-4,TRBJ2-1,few,TGTGCCAGCAGTGAAACGACTAGCGGGGGCCCTAATGAGCAGTTCTTC,CASSETTSGGPNEQFF
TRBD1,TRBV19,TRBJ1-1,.,TGTGCCAGTAGTCCACAGGGGGCGTCCACTGAAGCTTTCTTT,CASSPQGASTEAFF
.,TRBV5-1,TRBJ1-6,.,TGCGCCAGCAGCTTGAGTGCGGGGGCCTTTTCACCCCTCCACTTT,CASSLSAGAFSPLHF
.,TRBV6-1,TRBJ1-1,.,TGTGCCAGCATCCTAACAGGGACGGGCACTGAAGCTTTCTTT,CASILTGTGTEAFF
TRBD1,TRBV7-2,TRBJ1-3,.,TGTGCCAGCAGCTTATACGTCAGGGGGCCTGGCAACACCATATATTTT,CASSLYVRGPGNTIYF
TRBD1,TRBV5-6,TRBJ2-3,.,TGTGCCAGCAGCTTGGACGTGACCGGACAGGGGGTAGGTTTT,CASSLDVTGQGVGF
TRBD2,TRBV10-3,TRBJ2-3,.,TGTGCCAGCACTGCGGCCAGCGGGGACACAGATACGCAGTATTTT,CASTAASGDTDTQYF
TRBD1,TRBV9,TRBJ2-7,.,TGTGCCAGCAGCGTAGGGGCACAGGGGAACCCCTCCTACGAGCAGTACTTC,CASSVGAQGNPSYEQYF
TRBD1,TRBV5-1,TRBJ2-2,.,TGCGCCAGCAGCTTGGTCCCGGGACAGGTCGGGGAGCTGTTTTTT,CASSLVPGQVGELFF
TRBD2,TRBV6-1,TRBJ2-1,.,TGTGCCAGCAGTGAGACTAGCGGCTCCTACAATGAGCAGTTCTTC,CASSETSGSYNEQFF
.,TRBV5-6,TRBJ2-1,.,TGTGCCAGCAGCTTTGACACCAATGAGCAGTTCTTC,CASSFDTNEQFF
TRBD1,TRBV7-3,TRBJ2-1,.,TGTGCCAGCAGCTTAAGACAGGGAAGGGGCAATGAGCAGTTCTTC,CASSLRQGRGNEQFF
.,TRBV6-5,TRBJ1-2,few,TGTGCCAGCAGTGAAGAGCCCGATTATGGCTACACCTTC,CASSEEPDYGYTF
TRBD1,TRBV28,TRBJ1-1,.,TGTGCCAGCAGATATCCGGGACAGGGGGGTGAAGCTTTCTTT,CASRYPGQGGEAFF
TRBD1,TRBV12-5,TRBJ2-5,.,TGTGCTAGTGGGGAGGGACAGGGGGGGGAGACCCAGTACTTC,CASGEGQGGETQYF
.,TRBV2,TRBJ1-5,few,TGTGCCAGCAAGGGAGATAGCAATCAGCCCCAGCATTTT,CASKGDSNQPQHF
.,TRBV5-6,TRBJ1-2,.,TGTGCCAGCAGGTGGTTTGGCCCTAACTATGGCTACACCTTC,CASRWFGPNYGYTF
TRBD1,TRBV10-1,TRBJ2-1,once,TGCGCCAGCAGTGTGGGACAGCTAGGATCCAATGAGCAGTTCTTC,CASSVGQLGSNEQFF
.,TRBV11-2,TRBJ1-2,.,TGTGCCAGCAGCTTAGGGGCAGGGGTAACCTATGGCTACACCTTC,CASSLGAGVTYGYTF
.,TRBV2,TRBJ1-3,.,TGTGCCAGCTCCGTCTCTGGAAACACCATATATTTT,CASSVSGNTIYF
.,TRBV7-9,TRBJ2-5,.,TGTGCCAGCAGCTCCTCCGCAGGGGAGACCCAGTACTTC,CASSSSAGETQYF
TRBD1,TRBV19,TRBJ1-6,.,TGTGCCAGTCACACAGGGGTGGAGAATTCACCCCTCCACTTT,CASHTGVENSPLHF
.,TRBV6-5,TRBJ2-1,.,TGTGCCAGCACGGGGACGGGGAGCAATGAGCAGTTCTTC,CASTGTGSNEQFF
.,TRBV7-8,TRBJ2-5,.,TGTGCCAGCAGCTTAGCTGGGGGGTCAAAGACCCAGTACTTC,CASSLAGGSKTQYF
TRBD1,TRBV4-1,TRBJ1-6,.,TGCGCCAGCAGCCAAGGGGACAGGGGGGATGATTCACCCCTCCACTTT,CASSQGDRGDDSPLHF
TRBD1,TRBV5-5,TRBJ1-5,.,TGTGCCAGCAGCGCGGGACAGGGGCTTAGCAATCAGCCCCAGCATTTT,CASSAGQGLSNQPQHF
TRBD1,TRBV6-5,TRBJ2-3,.,TGTGCCAGCAGTTCGGGACAGCTTCCCACAGATACGCAGTATTTT,CASSSGQLPTDTQYF
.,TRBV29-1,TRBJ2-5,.,TGCAGCGTTTGGGAGGAGACCCAGTACTTC,CSVWEETQYF
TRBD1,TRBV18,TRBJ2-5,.,TGTGCCAGCTCACCACAAACAGGGGTCCGGGCAGAGACCCAGTACTTC,CASSPQTGVRAETQYF
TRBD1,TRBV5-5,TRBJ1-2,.,TGTGCCAGCAGCCCCCGACAGGGGCGATCCTATGGCTACACCTTC,CASSPRQGRSYGYTF
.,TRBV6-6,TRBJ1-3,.,TGTGCCAGCATAGGTGGGGGTTTTGGAAACACCATATATTTT,CASIGGGFGNTIYF